The source of this T cell receptor beta chain is a study of cytomegalovirus exposure and HLA in healthy donors (dated by TCRdb to 2016 to 2017). The study in broad terms: In an earlier analysis of several hundred of the donors, 250 to 300 Gb of sequence data and 117 million unique TCR beta sequences from approximately 180 million T cells were reported. A later genetic analysis took genome-wide SNP genotypes for about three fifths of the 666 donors and used that subset as a discovery cohort. Typing coverage varied by locus: about 620-630 donors for A, B, C, DRB1 and DQB1; 500 to 550 for DQA1; more than 600 for DPA1; 450 to 480 for DPB1. An earlier analysis of several hundred of the donors used high-throughput TCR beta sequencing to judge whether each TCR beta V gene segment behaved as functional or pseudogenic. About 310 gigabases of sequencing data and 70 million to 85 million unique TCR sequences were included in an early release covering around 600 HLA-typed donors. High-throughput TCR immunosequencing, statistical association of individual TCRs with disease status, and machine learning were combined to predict cytomegalovirus infection status. Roughly 5 DR-DQ haplotypes were handled as single units for association and clustering, since linkage in the cohort was strong. Of the 300 to 500 genotyped donors, more than 75% were placed in the genetic ancestry cluster associated with self-reported Caucasian donors. The study was designed to test whether signatures of past pathogen exposure could be identified by cataloging public T cell receptors. The study profiled the T cell repertoires of approximately 700 subjects by immunosequencing and related them to cytomegalovirus serostatus. A separate validation cohort of 90 to 150 different subjects was used in addition to the roughly 670-subject first cohort. A later analysis re-analyzed previously published TCR beta repertoires from 500 to 700 donors and added high-resolution HLA genotyping to study TCR occurrence patterns. Among under 450 genotyped donors of the cohort, an average of approximately 250,000 unique TCR beta nucleotide sequences were sequenced per donor, roughly 18% of them non-productive. Donor age, sex, ethnicity and CMV serostatus were compiled alongside the repertoire data. Rather than drawing on any new phenotypic data, the later analysis identified candidate immune exposures from TCR beta sequences and the way those sequences occurred across donors. All discovery cohort repertoires had been generated on a single sequencing platform. HLA typing included class I and class II loci at four-digit resolution.

The cohort consisted of hundreds of healthy bone marrow donors. At the time of sampling, all cohort members were nominally healthy, though unrecorded immune exposures were likely present. The donor was CMV seropositive and belonged to the group of a few hundred seropositive cohort members. A peripheral blood sample was collected from each donor, and TCR beta sequencing was performed on peripheral blood mononuclear cells. Genomic DNA extraction from the blood cell samples was performed with the Qiagen DNeasy Blood Extraction Kit. This clone is a singleton in its sample. What antigen it recognizes has not been identified. The sample holds no much larger clone one base away, and base qualities are not on file. Distinct nucleotide sequences in the sample also encode this CDR3. Taken from cysteine to phenylalanine, the CDR3 has 13 residues. The sequence is cut down to CDR3 DNA, 39 bases in frame from base 1. Taken from the germline V gene (reference sequence), the CDR1 and CDR2 loops are GTSNPN and SVGIG. The junction shows trimming of 0 bases on V and 4 bases on J, and the gene matches do not reach 2 bases of it.

Results the study describes overall, beyond this receptor: The presence/absence analyses assumed that sequencing depth was roughly uniform across donors, and that assumption may not be true. A later genetic analysis reported fewer N-insertions in productive TCRs among donors in an Asian-associated ancestry cluster than the roughly 670-donor mean. Immune exposure information for the cohort was limited to CMV serostatus. Across donors, most TCR sequences were observed very rarely, whereas some public TCRs were present in many individuals. In both the original and validation cohorts, the classifier was reported to diagnose cytomegalovirus status with high specificity and sensitivity. Some IMGT-functional V segments, including TRBV6-2 and TRBV6-3, could not be told apart with the 87-base-pair reads, so those segments were excluded. The study listed 164 TCR beta chains as associated with cytomegalovirus. Because some donors lacked HLA typing at each locus, the association tests relied only on the typed subset. According to a later analysis, most CMV-associated TCR beta chains appeared to be HLA-restricted, and the HLA associations seemed to be driven largely by CMV exposure. Compared with equally common non-associated chains, HLA-associated TCR beta chains in a later analysis were more clonally expanded and had lower generation probabilities. A cluster of highly shared sequence variants was judged likely to be a technical artifact of the sequencing pipeline. According to the authors, the approach could potentially be generalized to other disease states and immunological phenotypes. Strong co-occurrence of HLA alleles, especially DR and DQ, made assigning TCR associations to individual alleles difficult. In a later analysis, several top co-occurrence clusters were reported to appear linked to parvovirus B19, influenza, CMV and Epstein-Barr virus. Broadly in line with IMGT annotations, most TCR beta V segments showed up in productive rearrangements about 87% or about 30% of the time in an earlier analysis of several hundred of the donors. A further reported finding was that TCR beta sequences accurately predicted the HLA-A and HLA-B alleles for most subjects in the first cohort. A later analysis found that TCR association rates varied across HLA loci, with DRB1 alleles showing the most associated TCRs and HLA-C alleles the fewest. At a false discovery rate of 0.05, a later analysis linked 16,000 or so TCR beta sequences to specific HLA alleles. Linkage disequilibrium might explain the correlated functional status among segregating V segments, but an unknown experimental factor could not be ruled out. About 15 rarely observed V segments, including chromosome 9 orphons, were excluded from the earlier analysis of approximately 500 of the donors because counts were too low. Only TCR beta chains were sequenced in this cohort, and the absence of alpha or paired-chain data limited detectable features. In vitro tests confirmed that a few of the cytomegalovirus-associated TCR beta chains recognize cytomegalovirus antigens. A later genetic analysis associated a missense DCLRE1C variant with V-gene and J-gene trimming of TCR beta chains, and an independent cohort replicated the association.

The method was the immunoSEQ multiplex PCR assay. The multiplex PCR relied on a mix of 60 forward primers for TCR Vbeta segments and 13 reverse primers for TCR Jbeta segments. Amplification of the CDR3 region of rearranged TCR beta genes was performed with a multiplex PCR assay on genomic DNA. On the Illumina HiSeq System, the amplified TCR beta libraries were sequenced as 87-base-pair reads. The original methods were these. In a later analysis, roughly 80 million unique TCR beta chains were counted across the roughly 670 repertoires, and roughly 11 million of these chains were shared by at least two donors. Raw reads were error-corrected and collapsed into unique sequences by a nearest-neighbor algorithm in which closely related sequences were merged to remove PCR and sequencing errors. V, D and J gene segments were assigned by aligning CDR3 sequences to IMGT reference sequences. For a sequence to be retained, a match of at least six nucleotides to both a V gene segment and a J gene segment was required. A rearrangement counted as productive if the CDR3 had no stop codons and remained in frame with V and J, and every other rearrangement counted as non-productive. CDR3 was defined according to IMGT convention as the region running from the second conserved V-encoded cysteine to the conserved J-encoded phenylalanine. Sequences without an unambiguous match to a single V gene segment were excluded from the earlier analysis of 500 to 700 of the donors. In an earlier analysis of approximately 590 of the donors, a V segment was called functional when productive rearrangements were above 56.7%, and segregating when the standard deviation between donors exceeded 5%. A statistical classification framework was built to diagnose cytomegalovirus status from the catalog of TCR beta chain sequences. V and J gene assignment, in a later analysis, came from comparing TCR nucleotide sequences with IMGT/GENE-DB human TR gene sequences. Using the TCRdist pipeline, a later analysis assigned CDR3 sequences along with most-parsimonious VDJ recombination scenarios. In a later analysis, each TCR beta chain was defined by its CDR3 amino acid sequence together with its V-gene family, and reads lacking a unique V-gene family were excluded. As a way to deal with suspected cross-contamination and a sequencing artifact, a later analysis dropped 640 or so nucleotide sequences that were highly shared and had low generation probability. In a later analysis, a clonal expansion index was calculated for each public chain from normalized within-repertoire ranks of inferred template counts. A later analysis computed generation probabilities with a VDJ recombination model fitted to out-of-frame rearrangements, and checked the results against IGoR. A later analysis scored TCR-TCR, TCR-HLA and TCR-CMV co-occurrence with hypergeometric tests, applying a repertoire-size bias correction to TCR pairs. False discovery rates were estimated in a later analysis by permuting HLA or CMV assignments 20 times. In a later analysis, co-occurring TCRs were grouped using DBSCAN, and TCRdist sequence similarity was added for clustering within HLA-allele-positive subsets. Repertoires with fewer than 30,000 or more than 120,000 public chains were left out of co-occurrence clustering, as were five repertoires with anomalous nucleotide sharing. TCRdb obtained this table from immuneACCESS and retained in-frame rearrangements with V and J assigned. These tables miss some clones; where compared with another copy, unresolved V genes account for less than half of the shortfall, and the remainder is unexplained. V and J calls and clone size are copied from that table; D and trimming were computed from the DNA. The sample yields some 190,000 clones; 76% were counted once. The top ten hold about 2.5% of the sample.

Material: PBMCs. This chain joins TRBV30 to TRBJ1-2; 7 middle bases align to TRBD1. This sequence originates from a woman in her twenties or thirties in good health and CMV-seropositive. The CDR3 protein sequence reads: CAWSVQGTYGYTF. The DNA sequence is TGTGCCTGGAGTGTACAGGGGACCTATGGCTACACCTTC.